This section outlines one T cell receptor (beta chain) sequence together with its context. Produced via immunoSEQ multiplex PCR; TCRdb's table is partial and in-frame only. In the table there are 550,000 to 750,000 clones, roughly 95% of which are singletons. The data derive from a study of shared clonotypes between healthy human individuals. CD45RO-negative CD8 cells positively selected for CCR7 made up the naive population, which excluded terminally differentiated effector memory CD45RA+ cells. Between the trimmed V and J ends, which lost 0 bases and 2 bases, there was a span of 5 bases. This CDR3 has 13 amino acids. The germline CDR1 and CDR2 sequences are SGHDT and YYEEEE.

The sample taken for sequencing was naive CD8+ T cells sorted from blood. V gene TRBV5-6 combines with J gene TRBJ1-2, with D unresolved. The TCR was taken from a woman aged 25 to 39 in good health. CDR3 residues: CASSLAENYGYTF. CDR3 nucleotide sequence: TGTGCCAGCAGCTTGGCAGAAAACTATGGCTACACCTTC.